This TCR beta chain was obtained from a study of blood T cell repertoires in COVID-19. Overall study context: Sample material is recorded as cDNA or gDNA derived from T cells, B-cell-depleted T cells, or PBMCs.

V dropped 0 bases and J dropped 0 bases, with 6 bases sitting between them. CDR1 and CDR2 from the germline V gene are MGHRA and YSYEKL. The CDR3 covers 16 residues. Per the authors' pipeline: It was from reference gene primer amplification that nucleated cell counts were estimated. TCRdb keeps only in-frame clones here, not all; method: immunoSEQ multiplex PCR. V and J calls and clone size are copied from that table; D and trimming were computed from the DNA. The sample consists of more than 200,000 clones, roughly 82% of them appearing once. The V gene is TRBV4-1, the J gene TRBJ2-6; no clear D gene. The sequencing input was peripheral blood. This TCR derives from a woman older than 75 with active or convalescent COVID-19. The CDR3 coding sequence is TGCGCCAGCAGCCAAGAGAGGATCTCTGGGGCCAACGTCCTGACTTTC. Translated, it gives CASSQERISGANVLTF.